This T cell receptor (beta chain) was observed in a study of cytomegalovirus exposure and HLA in healthy donors. Study in general: There were fewer than 500 genotyped donors. Of these, roughly 80% fell in the genetic ancestry cluster associated with self-reported Caucasian donors. Overall study findings and caveats: Accurate HLA-A and HLA-B prediction from TCR beta sequences was reported for most subjects. About 87% or about 30% of the time was how often most TCR beta V segments were productive, according to an earlier analysis.

Use of 60 Vbeta and 13 Jbeta primers characterized the PCR. Generated by immunoSEQ multiplex PCR, the TCRdb table keeps only in-frame clones and is missing some. The sample lists 150,000 to 200,000 clones, about 75% occurring once. The trim removed 4 bases at V and 3 bases at J, leaving 0 bases unmatched. The CDR3 covers 13 residues. Per germline, CDR1 SGHDT and CDR2 YYEEEE. Note on this clone: Its antigen remains unknown.

Specimen: PBMCs. The TCR was taken from a man between 40 and 49 years old in good health and CMV-seropositive. The V call is TRBV5-6, the J call TRBJ2-3; 9 bases map to TRBD2. CDR3 sequence reads: CASSTSGTDTQYF. Here the CDR3 DNA reads TGTGCCAGCAGCACTAGCGGGACAGATACGCAGTATTTT.